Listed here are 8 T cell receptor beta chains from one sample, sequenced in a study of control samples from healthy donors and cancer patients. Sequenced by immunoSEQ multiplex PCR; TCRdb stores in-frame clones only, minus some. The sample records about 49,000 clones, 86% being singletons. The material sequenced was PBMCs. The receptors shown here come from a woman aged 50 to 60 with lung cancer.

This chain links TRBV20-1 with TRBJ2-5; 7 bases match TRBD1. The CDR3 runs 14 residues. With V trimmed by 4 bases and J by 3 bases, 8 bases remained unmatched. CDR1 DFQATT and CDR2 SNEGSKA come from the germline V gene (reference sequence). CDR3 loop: CSATDTGTEETQYF. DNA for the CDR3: TGCAGTGCTACTGATACCGGGACAGAAGAGACCCAGTACTTC.

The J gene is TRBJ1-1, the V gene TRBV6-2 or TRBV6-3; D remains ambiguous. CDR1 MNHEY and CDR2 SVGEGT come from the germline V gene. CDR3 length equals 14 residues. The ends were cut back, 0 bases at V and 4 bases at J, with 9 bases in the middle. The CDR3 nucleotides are TGTGCCAGCAGTTACTCGGGGAGCAGCACTGAAGCTTTCTTT. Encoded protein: CASSYSGSSTEAFF.

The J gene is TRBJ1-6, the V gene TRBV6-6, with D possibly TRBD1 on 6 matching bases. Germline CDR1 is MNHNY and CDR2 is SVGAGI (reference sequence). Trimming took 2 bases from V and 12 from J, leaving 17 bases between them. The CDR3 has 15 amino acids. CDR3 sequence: CASSYGTSPSGPLHF. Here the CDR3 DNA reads TGTGCCAGCAGTTACGGGACAAGTCCTTCGGGACCCCTCCACTTT.

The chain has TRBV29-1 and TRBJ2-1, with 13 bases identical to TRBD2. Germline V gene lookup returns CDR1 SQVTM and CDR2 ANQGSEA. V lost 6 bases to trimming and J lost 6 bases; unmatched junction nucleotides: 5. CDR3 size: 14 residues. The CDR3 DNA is TGCAGCGTAACAGGGACTAGCGGGGCCAATGAGCAGTTCTTC. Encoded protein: CSVTGTSGANEQFF.

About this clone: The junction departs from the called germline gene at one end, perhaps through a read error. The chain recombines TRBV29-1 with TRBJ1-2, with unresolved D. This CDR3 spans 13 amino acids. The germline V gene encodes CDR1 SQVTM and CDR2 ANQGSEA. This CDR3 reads CSVEVQQSYGYTF. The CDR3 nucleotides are TGCAGCGTGGAAGTGCAACAGTCTTATGGCTACACCTTC.

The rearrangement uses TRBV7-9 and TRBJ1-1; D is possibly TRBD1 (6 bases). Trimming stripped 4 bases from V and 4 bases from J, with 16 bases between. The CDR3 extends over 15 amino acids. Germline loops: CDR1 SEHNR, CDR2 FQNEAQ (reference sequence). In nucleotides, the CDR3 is TGTGCCAGCAGCTCAAAGGGGGGGGAGACCACTGAAGCTTTCTTT. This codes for CASSSKGGETTEAFF.

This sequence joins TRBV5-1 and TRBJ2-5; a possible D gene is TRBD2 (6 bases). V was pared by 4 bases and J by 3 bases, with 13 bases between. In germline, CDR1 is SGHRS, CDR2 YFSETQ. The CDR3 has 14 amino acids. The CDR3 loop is CASSRDPGEETQYF. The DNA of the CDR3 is TGCGCCAGCAGCAGAGACCCGGGGGAAGAGACCCAGTACTTC. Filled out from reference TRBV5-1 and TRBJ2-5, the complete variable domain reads KAGVTQTPRYLIKTRGQQVTLSCSPISGHRSVSWYQQTPGQGLQFLFEYFSETQRNKGNFPGRFSGRQFSNSRSEMNVSTLELGDSALYLCASSRDPGEETQYFGPGTRLLVL.

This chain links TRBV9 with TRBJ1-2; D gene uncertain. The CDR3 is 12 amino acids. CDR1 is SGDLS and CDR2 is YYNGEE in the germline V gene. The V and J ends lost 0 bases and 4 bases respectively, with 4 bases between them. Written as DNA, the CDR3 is TGTGCCAGCAGCGTAGATGGCTATGGCTACACCTTC. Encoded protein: CASSVDGYGYTF. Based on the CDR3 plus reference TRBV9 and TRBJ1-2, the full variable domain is DSGVTQTPKHLITATGQRVTLRCSPRSGDLSVYWYQQSLDQGLQFLIQYYNGEERAKGNILERFSAQQFPDLHSELNLSSLELGDSALYFCASSVDGYGYTFGSGTRLTVV.